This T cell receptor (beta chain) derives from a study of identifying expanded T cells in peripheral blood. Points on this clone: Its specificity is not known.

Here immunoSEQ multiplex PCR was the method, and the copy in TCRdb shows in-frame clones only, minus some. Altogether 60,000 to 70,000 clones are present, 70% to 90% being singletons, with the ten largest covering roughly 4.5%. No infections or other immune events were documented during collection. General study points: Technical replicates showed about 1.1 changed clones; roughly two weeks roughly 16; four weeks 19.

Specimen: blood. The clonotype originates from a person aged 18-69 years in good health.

The CDR3 bases are TGCGCCAGCAGCCCCGGGACTAGCGGGGGAGTCGGGGAGCTGTTTTTT. Protein product: CASSPGTSGGVGELFF. The chain links TRBV5-1 to TRBJ2-2; 14 bases are shared with TRBD2. The V gene's germline CDR1 is SGHRS and CDR2 YFSETQ. V shed 4 bases and J 7 bases; nucleotides not matched to a gene: 6. The CDR3 sequence is 16 residues long.